The 32 T cell receptor beta chains in this list originate from one sample, sequenced in a study of Ad26.COV2.S vaccination and SARS-CoV-2 variants. Using immunoSEQ multiplex PCR, the repertoire was profiled, and TCRdb retains in-frame clones only, with some absent. The sample lists 200,000 to 250,000 clones, approximately 88% occurring once. Noted treatment: around 19 received Ad26.COV2.S at low or high dose, single or two shots; roughly five received placebo; per-sample allocation not given. Day 63 after the first injection of vaccine or placebo was the sampling time. Sample: peripheral blood, taken in a trial of Ad26.COV2.S vaccine versus placebo. The origin of the receptors is a person aged 18 to 59 who received the Ad26.COV2.S COVID-19 vaccine or a placebo.

The chain couples TRBV6-5 to TRBJ1-5, with 8 bases matching TRBD1. Trimming at V came to 0 bases and at J to 4 bases, leaving 2 bases not matched to a gene. From germline, CDR1 is MNHEY and CDR2 SVGAGI. The CDR3 has 15 amino acids. The CDR3 DNA reads as TGTGCCAGCAGTTACTCGGGACAGGCTAATCAGCCCCAGCATTTT. The encoded protein is CASSYSGQANQPQHF.

This rearrangement joins TRBV11-3 to TRBJ2-2; the D gene is possibly TRBD1 (6 bases). The CDR3 runs 14 residues. V was cut by 4 bases and J by 4 bases, with 10 bases left in between. Germline lookup yields CDR1 SGHNT and CDR2 YENEEA. The CDR3: CASSSTGRTGELFF. For the CDR3, the DNA is TGTGCCAGCAGCTCCACAGGGCGCACCGGGGAGCTGTTTTTT. The variable domain in full, with the rest retrieved from reference TRBV11-3 and TRBJ2-2, is EAGVVQSPRYKIIEKKQPVAFWCNPISGHNTLYWYLQNLGQGPELLIRYENEEAVDDSQLPKDRFSAERLKGVDSTLKIQPAELGDSAVYLCASSSTGRTGELFFGEGSRLTVL.

DNA for the CDR3: TGTGCCAGCAGCTTCGGGACAGGGGTGGACAATGAGCAGTTCTTC. Residues: CASSFGTGVDNEQFF. The chain combines TRBV5-5 with TRBJ2-1, with 10 bases lining up with TRBD1. After removal of 2 bases from V and 5 bases from J, the junction contained 4 bases not matched to a gene. This CDR3 has 15 residues. Germline V lookup: CDR1 SGHKS, CDR2 YYEKEE (reference sequence).

J is TRBJ2-7 and V is TRBV3-1 (or the pseudogene TRBV3-2); TRBD2 matches 10 bases. V was clipped by 1 base and J by 2 bases; unmatched bases: 11. In germline, CDR1 is LGHDT, CDR2 YNNKEL (reference sequence). The CDR3 runs 18 residues. The DNA for the CDR3 is TGTGCCAGCAGCCAAGGGGCGGTAGCGGGGGGCCAGACCTACGAGCAGTACTTC. Translated: CASSQGAVAGGQTYEQYF.

On this clone itself: Other DNA sequences of this sample code for an identical CDR3. The rearrangement uses TRBV6-5 and TRBJ2-7, with 8 nucleotides matching TRBD1. This CDR3 has 13 amino acids. CDR1 MNHEY and CDR2 SVGAGI come from the germline V gene. V dropped 6 bases and J dropped 0; count of bases not matched to a gene: 1. The CDR3 loop is CASRTGGSYEQYF. The DNA for the CDR3 is TGTGCCAGCAGAACAGGGGGCTCCTACGAGCAGTACTTC.

As DNA, the CDR3 is TGTGCCAGCAGCGTAGGGGAGACGCTGGGAGCTTTCTTT. Protein product: CASSVGETLGAFF. The chain links TRBV9 to TRBJ1-1; D call uncertain. Germline V gives CDR1 SGDLS, CDR2 YYNGEE. V was shortened by 0 bases and J by 10 bases, with 13 bases between the two germline ends. The CDR3 sequence is 13 residues long.

The CDR3 here is CASSPRGAVISPLHF. For the CDR3, the DNA is TGTGCCAGCAGTCCACGGGGGGCAGTCATCTCACCCCTCCACTTT. The V gene is TRBV6-5, the J gene TRBJ1-6; a possible D gene is TRBD1 (6 bases). The CDR3 covers 15 residues. V was cut by 5 bases and J by 10 bases, with 18 bases left in between. CDR1 is MNHEY, CDR2 SVGAGI, per germline.

The J gene is TRBJ1-3, the V gene TRBV5-1, with D possibly being TRBD1 (6 bases). The CDR3 spans 19 residues. CDR1 SGHRS and CDR2 YFSETQ come from the germline V gene. Trimming shortened V by 0 bases and J by 0 bases, and 19 bases separated the two germline ends. DNA of the CDR3: TGCGCCAGCAGCTTGGAGCGCAGGGGTAGACCAGTCTCTGGAAACACCATATATTTT. Its translation: CASSLERRGRPVSGNTIYF.

V gene TRBV28 combines with J gene TRBJ1-4; 8 bases match TRBD1. CDR1 and CDR2 (germline): MDHEN, SYDVKM. After removal of 5 bases from V and 5 bases from J, the junction contained 7 bases not matched to a gene. The CDR3 extends over 15 amino acids. For the CDR3, the DNA is TGTGCCAGCAGTCCATGGACAGGGAAAAATGAAAAACTGTTTTTT. Protein product: CASSPWTGKNEKLFF.

Notes on this clone: The same CDR3 is also encoded by other DNA sequences in this sample. The chain combines TRBV10-1 with TRBJ2-2; no clear D gene. The CDR3 length is 11 residues. Trimming took 3 bases from V and 4 from J, leaving 0 bases between them. Germline CDR1 WNHNN, CDR2 SYGVQD (reference sequence). CDR3 sequence: CASSDTGELFF. CDR3 sequence (DNA): TGCGCCAGCAGTGACACCGGGGAGCTGTTTTTT.

The V call is TRBV6-5, the J call TRBJ1-2, with D perhaps TRBD1 (5 bases). The CDR3 is 13 residues long. The V gene's germline CDR1 is MNHEY and CDR2 SVGAGI. Trimming stripped 4 bases from V and 5 bases from J, with 11 bases between. The CDR3 loop reads CASSWGGVYGYTF. CDR3 DNA sequence: TGTGCCAGCAGTTGGGGGGGGGTATATGGCTACACCTTC.

The rearrangement links TRBV7-8 to TRBJ1-4; D is undetermined. The CDR3 is 14 residues long. V lost 5 bases and J lost 3, with 10 bases in between. Germline CDR1 SGHVS, CDR2 FQNEAQ. CDR3 protein: CASSRLKSNEKLFF. The CDR3 nucleotides are TGTGCCAGCAGCCGTCTAAAATCTAATGAAAAACTGTTTTTT.

The chain links TRBV27 to TRBJ1-1, with D possibly matching TRBD1 (5 bases). Trimming took off 0 bases at V and 0 bases at J, with 17 bases between the two ends. Germline V gene data show CDR1 as MNHEY and CDR2 as SMNVEV (reference sequence). The CDR3 consists of 18 residues. CDR3 DNA sequence: TGTGCCAGCAGTTTATCCGCCGGCGGGGGTCCATTGAACACTGAAGCTTTCTTT. Its translation: CASSLSAGGGPLNTEAFF.

The V and J genes are TRBV6-2 or TRBV6-3 and TRBJ2-5, with a tentative D call TRBD2 (6 bases). CDR1 and CDR2 (germline): MNHEY, SVGEGT. V was cut by 2 bases and J by 5 bases, with 9 bases left in between. The CDR3 length is 13 residues. The CDR3 nucleotides read TGTGCCAGCAGTTACGGAGCGGGTGAGACCCAGTACTTC. Amino acid sequence: CASSYGAGETQYF.

The J gene is TRBJ1-2, the V gene TRBV7-9; D possibly corresponds to TRBD1 (5 bases). CDR3 length: 10 amino acids. Trimming cost V 5 bases and J 10 bases, with 8 bases left between them. CDR1 is SEHNR and CDR2 is FQNEAQ in the germline V gene (reference sequence). The CDR3 DNA reads TGTGCCAGCAGCCTCAGGGACTACACCTTC. It translates to CASSLRDYTF.

This chain links TRBV7-3 with TRBJ1-3; D ambiguous. Deletions cut 2 bases from V and 1 base from J, with 12 bases between. This CDR3 spans 16 amino acids. CDR1 is SGHTA, CDR2 FQGTGA, per germline. CDR3 sequence: CASSLSPGSSGNTIYF. The CDR3 DNA follows: TGTGCCAGCAGCTTATCCCCTGGCAGTTCTGGAAACACCATATATTTT.

This clone showed up just a few times. Other DNA sequences in the sample encode the same CDR3. The V and J genes are TRBV11-2 and TRBJ2-7; the D gene is possibly TRBD1 (6 bases). Trimming took 0 bases from V and 2 from J, leaving 8 bases between them. CDR3 length: 14 residues. CDR1 SGHAT and CDR2 FQNNGV come from the germline V gene. In DNA, the CDR3 is TGTGCCAGCAGCTTAGACAGGGGTCCCTACGAGCAGTACTTC. The encoded protein is CASSLDRGPYEQYF.

J is TRBJ1-1 and V is TRBV15; D possibly corresponds to TRBD1 (6 bases). Looked up from germline, CDR1 is LNHNV and CDR2 is YYDKDF (reference sequence). V shed 0 bases and J shed 5 bases, with 16 bases lying between them. CDR3 size: 16 residues. This CDR3 is CATSRDFPRGATEAFF. In DNA, the CDR3 is TGTGCCACCAGCAGAGATTTCCCCCGGGGGGCTACTGAAGCTTTCTTT.

This rearrangement joins TRBV7-6 to TRBJ2-3; D is ambiguous. CDR1 is SGHVS and CDR2 is FNYEAQ in the germline V gene. This CDR3 contains 17 residues. V was shortened by 2 bases and J by 0 bases, with 15 bases between the two germline ends. The CDR3 is CASSLTEVSSSTDTQYF. CDR3 nucleotide sequence: TGTGCCAGCAGCTTAACCGAGGTATCCAGCAGCACAGATACGCAGTATTTT.

This clone turned up a few times. This sequence joins TRBV7-8 and TRBJ2-7; 11 bases agree with TRBD2. This CDR3 has 16 residues. CDR1 SGHVS and CDR2 FQNEAQ come from the germline V gene. J gave up 3 bases and V 5 bases, and 9 bases lay outside the gene matches. The CDR3 sequence: CASSPQALAGDYEQYF. In DNA, the CDR3 is TGTGCCAGCAGCCCTCAGGCACTAGCGGGGGACTACGAGCAGTACTTC.

This chain joins TRBV6-6 and TRBJ2-3; 11 bases fit TRBD2. Germline V gene lookup returns CDR1 MNHNY and CDR2 SVGAGI (reference sequence). The CDR3 is 16 residues long. J lost 2 bases, V lost 5 bases, and 6 bases had no gene match. As DNA, the CDR3 is TGTGCCAGCAGTCGATCGACTAGCGGGGACACAGATACGCAGTATTTT. Its protein is CASSRSTSGDTDTQYF.

V is TRBV5-1 and J is TRBJ1-1; possibly TRBD1 for D (6 bases). The CDR3 sequence is 12 residues long. V was clipped by 4 bases and J by 11 bases, with 15 bases between them. The germline CDR1 and CDR2 sequences are SGHRS and YFSETQ. The CDR3 is CASSPAGVMAFF. CDR3 in DNA: TGCGCCAGCAGCCCGGCAGGGGTAATGGCTTTCTTT.

The V and J genes are TRBV7-3 and TRBJ2-3; 11 bases agree with TRBD2. Germline assignment: CDR1 SGHTA and CDR2 FQGTGA. The length of the CDR3 is 17 residues. The V gene end was trimmed by 5 bases and the J gene end by 3 bases; junction bases not matched to a gene: 10. CDR3 residues: CASSPKTSGGGTDTQYF. The CDR3, as DNA: TGTGCCAGCAGCCCTAAAACTAGCGGGGGCGGGACAGATACGCAGTATTTT.

The chain carries TRBV7-9 and TRBJ1-4; D may be TRBD1 (6 bases). Trimming took 5 bases from V and 4 from J, leaving 11 bases between them. Germline CDR1 SEHNR, CDR2 FQNEAQ (reference sequence). The CDR3 consists of 14 residues. CDR3 nucleotide sequence: TGTGCCAGCAGCCGGGACATGAATAATGAAAAACTGTTTTTT. This sequence encodes CASSRDMNNEKLFF.

CDR3 DNA sequence: TGCGCCAGCAGCTCGACAGGGCCCGGTGGAGAGACCCAGTACTTC. This sequence encodes CASSSTGPGGETQYF. The V gene is TRBV5-1, the J gene TRBJ2-5, with 7 bases matching TRBD1. V dropped 3 bases and J dropped 4; count of bases not matched to a gene: 9. In germline, CDR1 is SGHRS, CDR2 YFSETQ. The CDR3 extends over 15 amino acids.

The V gene is TRBV27, the J gene TRBJ1-1; 10 bases fit TRBD1. Germline V lookup: CDR1 MNHEY, CDR2 SMNVEV (reference sequence). The CDR3 spans 16 residues. The junction had 7 bases not matched to a gene; V was cut back by 6 bases and J by 0 bases. The CDR3 sequence is CASSSGQGVLNTEAFF. The CDR3 coding sequence is TGTGCCAGCAGCTCAGGACAGGGGGTATTGAACACTGAAGCTTTCTTT.

The V call is TRBV7-2, the J call TRBJ1-5; D gene uncertain. CDR3 length: 15 residues. Trimming shortened V by 3 bases and J by 2 bases, and 11 bases separated the two germline ends. The germline V gene has CDR1 SGHTA and CDR2 FQGNSA. The CDR3 region is CASSFLSDGNQPQHF. Written as DNA, the CDR3 is TGTGCCAGCAGCTTCCTCTCGGACGGCAATCAGCCCCAGCATTTT.

In this sample, this clone turned up once. The chain has TRBV3-1 (or the pseudogene TRBV3-2) and TRBJ2-7; D may be TRBD1 (6 bases). The CDR3 loop spans 15 amino acids. Germline CDR1 LGHDT, CDR2 YNNKEL (reference sequence). V lost 1 base and J 2 bases, leaving 12 bases between the germline ends. The CDR3 protein is CASSQGDKGPYEQYF. In nucleotides, the CDR3 is TGTGCCAGCAGCCAAGGGGACAAGGGGCCCTACGAGCAGTACTTC.

CDR3 region: CASSLEAKTQFF. CDR3 bases: TGTGCCAGCAGCTTGGAGGCTAAAACGCAGTTCTTC. The chain employs TRBV5-8 and TRBJ2-1; D unclear. V gave up 0 bases and J gave up 12 bases, with 10 bases separating them. The V gene's germline CDR1 is SGHTS and CDR2 YDEGEE. The CDR3 covers 12 residues.

Note on this clone: The junction does not match germline at one end; this may be a read error. The chain uses TRBV6-4 and TRBJ1-1; D may be TRBD1 (6 bases). This CDR3 contains 11 residues. CDR1 is MRHNA and CDR2 is SNTAGT in the germline V gene. The DNA of the CDR3 is TGTGCCAGCGGGGGGCCCTTGGCGAACGACTTT. This sequence encodes CASGGPLANDF.

The DNA of the CDR3 is TGTGCCAGCAGGGGGACAGGGAGGGTCAATTCACCCCTCCACTTT. This gives the protein CASRGTGRVNSPLHF. The V call is TRBV25-1, the J call TRBJ1-6; 9 bases are a match to TRBD1. Unmatched junction bases numbered 7, after V lost 6 bases and J lost 7 bases. CDR1 MGHDK and CDR2 SYGVNS come from the germline V gene. The CDR3 consists of 15 residues.

The chain links TRBV28 to TRBJ2-5; D unclear. Trimming stripped 2 bases from V and 7 bases from J, with 11 bases between. The CDR3 runs 13 residues. CDR1 and CDR2 (germline): MDHEN, SYDVKM. As DNA, the CDR3 is TGTGCCAGCAGTTTAACGGCGAGAGGGACCCAGTACTTC. This translates into CASSLTARGTQYF.